A single sample gave rise to the 4 T cell receptor beta chains below, sequenced in a study of T cells in Graves' hyperthyroidism and ophthalmopathy (dated by TCRdb to about 2019). Library preparation employed multiplex PCR. Sequencer: Illumina HiSeq 2000. TCR beta CDR3 regions were amplified from RNA transcripts. The first round of RT-PCR for the TCR CDR3 was performed with the HTBI primer set and the Qiagen OneStep RT-PCR kit. TCRdb trimmed public reads at Q25 via fastp, called clones via MiXCR and kept in-frame beta chains. Duplicate CDR3 protein sequences are folded into a single record with the most common DNA and genes. Present in this sample are some 740,000 distinct CDR3 sequences, roughly 15% of which were seen just once. The ten top clones hold roughly 10% of the sample. Material for sequencing was blood. The receptors stem from a woman younger than 35 with Graves' hyperthyroidism.

This clonotype came up many times. The chain couples TRBV3-1 to TRBJ1-3; D ambiguous. This CDR3 has 16 residues. The V end was cut by 0 bases, the J end by 0 bases, with 9 bases between. The germline gives CDR1 LGHDT, CDR2 YNNKEL (reference sequence). In DNA form, the CDR3 reads TGTGCCAGCAGCCAAGATTCAGAGACCTCTGGAAACACCATATATTTT. Its protein is CASSQDSETSGNTIYF.

The table lists this clonotype with a few counts. V and J are TRBV7-2 and TRBJ2-7; D gene ambiguous. The CDR3 covers 13 residues. The germline CDR1 and CDR2 sequences are SGHTA and FQGNSA. Trimming took 1 base from V and 7 from J, leaving 11 bases between them. This CDR3 reads CASSLGARREQYF. The DNA for the CDR3 is TGTGCCAGCAGCTTAGGGGCGCGCCGGGAGCAGTACTTC.

The sample holds many counts of this clonotype. The chain links TRBV20-1 to TRBJ1-4, with a possible D match to TRBD1 (6 bases). CDR1 DFQATT and CDR2 SNEGSKA come from the germline V gene (reference sequence). The CDR3 loop spans 16 amino acids. Trimming pared 0 bases from V and 6 bases from J, leaving 17 bases between. DNA of the CDR3: TGCAGTGCTAGAGATGCGTATAGGGCAGGGGATGAAAAACTGTTTTTT. This encodes CSARDAYRAGDEKLFF.

This rearrangement joins TRBV11-2 to TRBJ2-2; tentatively, D is TRBD1 (5 bases). V dropped 5 bases and J dropped 0 bases, with 10 bases sitting between them. The CDR3 contains 15 residues. Germline CDR1 is SGHAT and CDR2 is FQNNGV. In DNA form, the CDR3 reads TGTGCCAGCAGCCATCAGGGCTCGAACACCGGGGAGCTGTTTTTT. Translation: CASSHQGSNTGELFF.